Sequencing of this T cell receptor beta chain was carried out in a study of CD8 T cells in ankylosing spondylitis. Study results and limitations: A TCR beta motif of roughly 8 highly homologous variants seemed to mark ankylosing spondylitis blood.

V shed 3 bases and J 6 bases; nucleotides not matched to a gene: 10. The germline gives CDR1 SGDLS, CDR2 YYNGEE. CDR3 size: 15 residues. In this sample, this clonotype turned up many times. The target antigen is unknown. Libraries for TCR beta were made by quantitative 5'-RACE with molecular barcodes. TCRdb re-called the 5' RACE reads through MiXCR, storing one row per CDR3 protein. The sample has some 42,000 distinct CDR3 sequences, less than 3.5% seen once. Source material: blood, either unsorted or a sorted T cell fraction (not recorded which). The gene calls are TRBV9 and TRBJ2-7, with 9 bases identical to TRBD2. The receptor's source is a male donor with ankylosing spondylitis or in good health (not recorded which). This CDR3 is CASSETGTSTTEQYF. The CDR3 DNA reads TGTGCCAGCAGCGAAACCGGGACTAGCACAACCGAGCAGTACTTC.